Presented here are 31 T cell receptor beta chains from one specimen sequenced in a study of blood T cell repertoires in COVID-19. Only in-frame clones appear in the TCRdb table, and some are missing; sequencing was by immunoSEQ multiplex PCR. The data hold 80,000 or so clones, with more than 75% observed a single time. Sequenced sample: peripheral blood. These receptors came from a man aged 55 to 69 with COVID-19, enrolled during active disease.

The rearrangement links TRBV10-3 to TRBJ1-3; D is perhaps TRBD1 (5 bases). Trimming left V 7 bases short and J 1 base short, with 11 bases between. The CDR3 runs 14 residues. The germline gives CDR1 ENHRY, CDR2 SYGVKD. The DNA of the CDR3 is TGTGCCATCACCGAGCGACAGTCTGGAAACACCATATATTTT. Its translation is CAITERQSGNTIYF.

The gene calls are TRBV6-6 and TRBJ2-7, with 9 bases fitting TRBD1. The CDR3 length is 13 residues. V shed 6 bases, J shed 5 bases, and the junction held 5 bases outside the gene matches. Germline V gene lookup returns CDR1 MNHNY and CDR2 SVGAGI (reference sequence). CDR3 nucleotides: TGTGCCAGCAGAGACAGGGGGAGGGACGAGCAGTACTTC. Its translation: CASRDRGRDEQYF.

This rearrangement joins TRBV19 to TRBJ1-6; D is possibly TRBD1 (6 bases). Per the germline V gene, CDR1 is LNHDA and CDR2 is SQIVND (reference sequence). The CDR3 runs to 17 residues. V was trimmed by 5 bases and J by 0 bases, leaving 14 bases between them. CDR3 amino acids: CASSLSTGSSYNSPLHF. DNA for the CDR3: TGTGCCAGTAGTCTCTCTACAGGGAGCTCCTATAATTCACCCCTCCACTTT. The full variable domain, completed using reference TRBV19 and TRBJ1-6, is DGGITQSPKYLFRKEGQNVTLSCEQNLNHDAMYWYRQDPGQGLRLIYYSQIVNDFQKGDIAEGYSVSREKKESFPLTVTSAQKNPTAFYLCASSLSTGSSYNSPLHFGNGTRLTVT.

The chain has TRBV12-3 or TRBV12-4 and TRBJ1-1; D gene unclear. The V and J ends lost 3 bases and 1 base respectively, with 6 bases between them. This CDR3 is built from 13 residues. CDR3 nucleotide sequence: TGTGCCAGCAGTTTTGGCCAGAACACTGAAGCTTTCTTT. This translates into CASSFGQNTEAFF.

In its sample, this clone was seen a few times. The V call is TRBV28, the J call TRBJ2-3, with TRBD2 matching 8 bases. V shed 5 bases and J 7 bases; nucleotides not matched to a gene: 11. CDR1 is MDHEN and CDR2 is SYDVKM in the germline V gene. The CDR3 length is 15 residues. The CDR3 bases are TGTGCCAGCAGTCCGAACCTAAGCGGGAGTTATACGCAGTATTTT. It translates to CASSPNLSGSYTQYF.

This clone has more than one count but fewer than ten. The chain links TRBV5-1 to TRBJ1-3; TRBD1 aligns across 8 bases. The V and J ends lost 4 bases and 4 bases, in that order; junction bases with no gene match: 10. Germline-derived CDR1 and CDR2 are SGHRS and YFSETQ. The CDR3 sequence is 16 residues long. The CDR3 region is CASSPSGGRHGNTIYF. In DNA form, the CDR3 reads TGCGCCAGCAGCCCCTCAGGGGGCAGGCACGGAAACACCATATATTTT.

The V and J genes are TRBV7-9 and TRBJ2-2; tentative D call: TRBD1 (5 bases). The CDR3 loop spans 15 amino acids. Germline V gene data show CDR1 as SEHNR and CDR2 as FQNEAQ (reference sequence). The ends were cut back, 1 base at V and 5 bases at J, with 11 bases in the middle. The CDR3 here is CASSLGQGVTGELFF. The DNA for the CDR3 is TGTGCCAGCAGCTTAGGGCAGGGTGTGACCGGGGAGCTGTTTTTT.

The chain employs TRBV19 and TRBJ2-1, with D possibly matching TRBD2 (7 bases). The CDR3 is 18 amino acids. Trimming took off 9 bases at V and 1 base at J, with 25 bases between the two ends. Germline assignment: CDR1 LNHDA and CDR2 SQIVND (reference sequence). The CDR3 protein is CASRGLGGFSGSYNEQFF. The CDR3 nucleotides are TGTGCCAGCCGAGGACTAGGGGGGTTTAGTGGTTCCTACAATGAGCAGTTCTTC.

This chain links TRBV6-5 with TRBJ2-1; 8 nucleotides agree with TRBD1. The ends lost 11 bases at V and 3 bases at J; junction bases unmatched: 3. This CDR3 has 12 amino acids. CDR1 and CDR2 from the germline V gene are MNHEY and SVGAGI. CDR3 nucleotide sequence: TGTGCCGCAGGGGGCAGCTACAATGAGCAGTTCTTC. It codes for CAAGGSYNEQFF.

The chain is built from TRBV3-1 (or the pseudogene TRBV3-2) and TRBJ1-1, with TRBD1 as a possible D gene (6 bases). CDR1 is LGHDT and CDR2 is YNNKEL in the germline V gene (reference sequence). This CDR3 has 14 amino acids. V was cut by 4 bases and J by 5 bases, with 14 bases left in between. The CDR3 DNA is TGTGCCAGCAGCCCAACAGGGTTTCGGACTGAAGCTTTCTTT. Its protein is CASSPTGFRTEAFF.

This clone showed up just once. The chain is built from TRBV3-1 (or the pseudogene TRBV3-2) and TRBJ2-3; weak D call: TRBD2 (6 bases). CDR3 length: 16 amino acids. Trimming removed 2 bases from V and 0 bases from J, with 12 bases in between. CDR1 and CDR2 from the germline V gene are LGHDT and YNNKEL (reference sequence). CDR3 residues: CASSQYYSGSTDTQYF. DNA of the CDR3: TGTGCCAGCAGCCAATACTACAGCGGGAGCACAGATACGCAGTATTTT.

The chain has TRBV19 and TRBJ1-3; D is unclear. Germline V gene sequence: CDR1 LNHDA, CDR2 SQIVND (reference sequence). Trimming cost V 5 bases and J 2 bases, with 10 bases left between them. This CDR3 is built from 14 residues. The CDR3 bases are TGTGCCAGTAGTTCGTTGGAGCCTGGAAACACCATATATTTT. Translating it yields CASSSLEPGNTIYF.

In its sample, this clone was seen once. The genes are TRBV2 and TRBJ2-1; 12 bases are shared with TRBD2. Per germline, CDR1 SNHLY and CDR2 FYNNEI. The CDR3 covers 15 residues. V lost 6 bases, J lost 7 bases, and 7 bases stayed unmatched. CDR3 in DNA: TGTGCCAGCAGGCGCCTAGCGGGAGGGCCGAATGAGCAGTTCTTC. Translating gives CASRRLAGGPNEQFF.

The J gene is TRBJ2-2, the V gene TRBV9; weak D call: TRBD2 (6 bases). There are 14 residues in the CDR3. Looked up from germline, CDR1 is SGDLS and CDR2 is YYNGEE. V shed 0 bases and J shed 3 bases, with 6 bases lying between them. The CDR3 protein is CASSVGDYTGELFF. The CDR3 DNA is TGTGCCAGCAGCGTAGGGGACTACACCGGGGAGCTGTTTTTT.

The chain is built from TRBV10-3 and TRBJ2-2; 7 nucleotides match TRBD2. This CDR3 spans 14 amino acids. Per the germline V gene, CDR1 is ENHRY and CDR2 is SYGVKD. V dropped 6 bases and J dropped 4; count of bases not matched to a gene: 5. This CDR3 is CAISMTSFTGELFF. Here the CDR3 DNA reads TGTGCCATCAGCATGACTAGCTTCACCGGGGAGCTGTTTTTT.

V and J are TRBV9 and TRBJ1-6; perhaps TRBD1 as D (6 bases). Germline V gene data show CDR1 as SGDLS and CDR2 as YYNGEE. The CDR3 is 14 residues long. V was clipped by 5 bases and J by 6 bases, with 12 bases between them. The CDR3 coding sequence is TGTGCCAGCAGTGTGGGACAAGTTAATTCACCCCTCCACTTT. Its translation is CASSVGQVNSPLHF.

The CDR3 here is CASSLRPGGYTGELFF. In DNA, the CDR3 is TGTGCCAGCAGCCTTAGACCGGGGGGATACACCGGGGAGCTGTTTTTT. This sequence joins TRBV3-1 (or the pseudogene TRBV3-2) and TRBJ2-2, with 7 nucleotides matching TRBD2. The V gene end was trimmed by 4 bases and the J gene end by 3 bases; junction bases not matched to a gene: 8. This CDR3 is built from 16 residues. Germline V CDR1 and CDR2: LGHDT, YNNKEL (reference sequence).

This clone turned up a few times. The V and J genes are TRBV4-1 and TRBJ1-6; D unresolved. Germline-derived CDR1 and CDR2 are MGHRA and YSYEKL. The V and J ends lost 1 base and 10 bases respectively, with 8 bases between them. The CDR3 loop spans 13 amino acids. CDR3 sequence: CASSQVGDSPLHF. The DNA for the CDR3 is TGCGCCAGCAGCCAAGTAGGAGACTCACCCCTCCACTTT.

V and J are TRBV7-3 and TRBJ2-1; D not resolved. Trimming cost V 2 bases and J 0 bases, with 8 bases left between them. CDR1 is SGHTA and CDR2 is FQGTGA in the germline V gene. The CDR3 totals 15 residues. For the CDR3, the DNA is TGTGCCAGCAGCTTATTGCCGAGCTCCTACAATGAGCAGTTCTTC. Translating it yields CASSLLPSSYNEQFF. The whole variable domain, remainder taken from reference TRBV7-3 and TRBJ2-1, is GAGVSQTPSNKVTEKGKYVELRCDPISGHTALYWYRQSLGQGPEFLIYFQGTGAADDSGLPNDRFFAVRPEGSVSTLKIQRTERGDSAVYLCASSLLPSSYNEQFFGPGTRLTVL.

The chain combines TRBV6-5 with TRBJ1-1; 7 bases are shared with TRBD1. Germline V gene lookup returns CDR1 MNHEY and CDR2 SVGAGI. V lost 4 bases and J lost 7; bases outside the gene matches: 6. This CDR3 spans 13 amino acids. CDR3 nucleotides: TGTGCCAGCAGTTCACAAGGGGGCCTTGAAGCTTTCTTT. Translation: CASSSQGGLEAFF.

V usage is TRBV7-9 and J usage is TRBJ2-7; D may be TRBD2 (6 bases). This CDR3 has 15 amino acids. V lost 5 bases to trimming and J lost 2 bases, with 16 bases between them. The germline V gene has CDR1 SEHNR and CDR2 FQNEAQ (reference sequence). DNA of the CDR3: TGTGCCAGCAGCACTACTAGCCGGCGCCCCTACGAGCAGTACTTC. The encoded protein is CASSTTSRRPYEQYF.

This chain connects TRBV18 to TRBJ1-4; D uncertain. Germline V gene data show CDR1 as KGHSH and CDR2 as LQKENI. CDR3 length: 15 amino acids. Trimming took off 3 bases at V and 7 bases at J, with 15 bases between the two ends. The CDR3 DNA sequence: TGTGCCAGCTCACCCGGCCAGCTAGAACCTGAAAAACTGTTTTTT. It codes for CASSPGQLEPEKLFF. Full variable domain (outside the CDR3, taken from reference TRBV18 and TRBJ1-4): NAGVMQNPRHLVRRRGQEARLRCSPMKGHSHVYWYRQLPEEGLKFMVYLQKENIIDESGMPKERFSAEFPKEGPSILRIQQVVRGDSAAYFCASSPGQLEPEKLFFGSGTQLSVL.

The V call is TRBV7-2, the J call TRBJ1-1; D is unresolved. Germline loops: CDR1 SGHTA, CDR2 FQGNSA. There are 13 residues in the CDR3. V lost 4 bases and J lost 0, with 6 bases in between. In DNA form, the CDR3 reads TGTGCCAGCAGCTCACAATTGAACACTGAAGCTTTCTTT. Amino acid sequence: CASSSQLNTEAFF.

The chain joins TRBV30 to TRBJ1-1; D is unresolved. The germline gives CDR1 GTSNPN, CDR2 SVGIG (reference sequence). V was cut by 0 bases and J by 6 bases, with 5 bases left in between. The CDR3 is 11 amino acids. The CDR3 protein is CAWSVSAEAFF. The CDR3 DNA reads as TGTGCCTGGAGTGTGTCAGCTGAAGCTTTCTTT.

This chain uses TRBV18 with TRBJ1-1, with 7 nucleotides matching TRBD1. The CDR3 contains 13 residues. The ends lost 4 bases at V and 10 bases at J; junction bases unmatched: 9. Germline V lookup: CDR1 KGHSH, CDR2 LQKENI. In DNA form, the CDR3 reads TGTGCCAGCTCACTAAGACAGGGAGAGGGAGCTTTCTTT. This encodes CASSLRQGEGAFF.

This clone was seen a handful of times. The CDR3 sequence is CASSWGLAGAYEQYF. The CDR3 DNA follows: TGTGCCAGCAGTTGGGGACTAGCGGGGGCCTACGAGCAGTACTTC. This chain joins TRBV28 and TRBJ2-7; 14 bases are a match to TRBD2. There are 15 residues in the CDR3. Germline CDR1 and CDR2: MDHEN and SYDVKM. Unmatched junction bases numbered 1, after V lost 4 bases and J lost 2 bases.

This sequence joins TRBV7-9 and TRBJ1-1; D not certain. This CDR3 region has 11 residues. V dropped 5 bases and J dropped 6 bases, with 7 bases sitting between them. Germline-derived CDR1 and CDR2 are SEHNR and FQNEAQ (reference sequence). The CDR3 nucleotides read TGTGCCAGCAGCCCCACAGCTGAAGCTTTCTTT. This translates into CASSPTAEAFF.

The rearrangement links TRBV28 to TRBJ2-4; TRBD1 matches at 9 bases. This CDR3 is 16 amino acids long. Germline assignment: CDR1 MDHEN and CDR2 SYDVKM. The junction had 14 bases not matched to a gene; V was cut back by 6 bases and J by 8 bases. In DNA, the CDR3 is TGTGCCAGCAGAAACCTCATGGGACAGGGTGACGACATTCAGTACTTC. Amino acid sequence: CASRNLMGQGDDIQYF.

This clone was observed a single time. The genes are TRBV5-1 and TRBJ2-5; D may be TRBD1 (6 bases). In germline, CDR1 is SGHRS, CDR2 YFSETQ. V lost 4 bases to trimming and J lost 5 bases, with 15 bases between them. This CDR3 is 14 amino acids long. The CDR3 loop is CASSGTGRGETQYF. CDR3 nucleotide sequence: TGCGCCAGCAGCGGAACAGGGAGAGGGGAGACCCAGTACTTC.

V gene TRBV21-1 combines with J gene TRBJ2-5; the table's TRBD2 call for D was not verified on the DNA. TRBV21-1 is described as a pseudogene. This CDR3 is 19 amino acids long. CDR3 nucleotide sequence: TGTGCCAGCAGCAAACGACTAGCGGGCCCTTCCGTTCTTCAAGAGACCCAGTACTTC. Translation: CASSKRLAGPSVLQETQYF.

The chain employs TRBV9 and TRBJ1-1, with 7 positions matching TRBD1. The length of the CDR3 is 12 residues. Germline lookup yields CDR1 SGDLS and CDR2 YYNGEE. With 5 bases clipped from V and 10 bases from J, the junction kept 8 bases outside the gene matches. The CDR3 nucleotides are TGTGCCAGCAGTAGGACAGGCGAAGGAGCTTTCTTT. Translating it yields CASSRTGEGAFF.